A single sample is the source of the 21 T cell receptor beta chains below, sequenced in a study of CXCR3-negative and CXCR3-positive naive CD8 T cells. Study-level points and caveats: More hydrophobic TRB CDR3s were found in CXCR3-positive naive cells than in CXCR3-negative naive cells.

No antigen is known for these receptors. The libraries of TRB cDNA were constructed through 5' RACE using UMI labels. TCRdb re-called the 5' RACE reads and shows each CDR3 protein once, DNA omitted. The table lists approximately 89,000 distinct CDR3 sequences. Source material: naive CXCR3+ CD8+ T cells from blood. Subset meaning: CD45RO-CCR7+CD27+CD95- naive CD8+ T cells expressing CXCR3 (TNR3+). The receptors were gathered from a human donor in good health. Some clones in this sample may be carry-over from other donors' samples.

The gene calls are TRBV28 and TRBJ1-4; no DNA is available, so the TRBD1 call from TCRdb remains unchecked. The V gene's germline CDR1 is MDHEN and CDR2 SYDVKM. This CDR3 region has 15 residues. CDR3 sequence reads: CASSPRDRANEKLFF.

The V gene is TRBV5-5, the J gene TRBJ2-2; the TRBD1 assignment by TCRdb is unverifiable without DNA. Germline V gene sequence: CDR1 SGHKS, CDR2 YYEKEE (reference sequence). This CDR3 is 14 amino acids long. CDR3 amino acids: CASSPGQGHGELFF.

This chain's CDR3 is CASRTQGGQNQPQHF. The chain has TRBV28 and TRBJ1-5; TCRdb selects TRBD1, and the lack of DNA leaves this call unchecked. CDR3 length equals 15 residues. The germline V gene has CDR1 MDHEN and CDR2 SYDVKM. Variable domain in full (rest from reference TRBV28 and TRBJ1-5): DVKVTQSSRYLVKRTGEKVFLECVQDMDHENMFWYRQDPGLGLRLIYFSYDVKMKEKGDIPEGYSVSREKKERFSLILESASTNQTSMYLCASRTQGGQNQPQHFGDGTRLSIL.

V and J are TRBV5-1 and TRBJ2-3; TCRdb calls TRBD2, which cannot be checked without DNA. This CDR3 region has 16 residues. Germline V CDR1 and CDR2: SGHRS, YFSETQ. CDR3 loop: CASSLASGGYTDTQYF.

The gene calls are TRBV5-1 and TRBJ2-7. There are 15 residues in the CDR3. CDR1 and CDR2 from the germline V gene are SGHRS and YFSETQ. The CDR3 region is CASSLGQGEFYEQYF. Full variable domain (rest looked up from reference TRBV5-1 and TRBJ2-7): KAGVTQTPRYLIKTRGQQVTLSCSPISGHRSVSWYQQTPGQGLQFLFEYFSETQRNKGNFPGRFSGRQFSNSRSEMNVSTLELGDSALYLCASSLGQGEFYEQYFGPGTRLTVT.

This CDR3 is CASSSTSGNYNEQFF. The chain links TRBV6-6 to TRBJ2-1; TCRdb's D call of TRBD2 is untestable without DNA. CDR1 is MNHNY, CDR2 SVGAGI, per germline (reference sequence). The CDR3 is made up of 15 amino acids.

This chain joins TRBV7-6 and TRBJ2-3; without DNA, the TCRdb call of TRBD1 cannot be checked. The CDR3 runs to 15 residues. Looked up from germline, CDR1 is SGHVS and CDR2 is FNYEAQ. The CDR3 protein is CASSFAGGSTDTQYF.

The rearrangement uses TRBV6-6 and TRBJ2-1; no DNA is available, so the TRBD2 call from TCRdb remains unchecked. CDR3 length: 16 residues. Germline V gene sequence: CDR1 MNHNY, CDR2 SVGAGI (reference sequence). The CDR3 sequence: CASSLQVAGGDNEQFF.

The chain employs TRBV27 and TRBJ2-7; TCRdb names TRBD2, which stays unverified in the absence of DNA. Germline V gives CDR1 MNHEY, CDR2 SMNVEV (reference sequence). The CDR3 consists of 13 residues. The CDR3 loop reads CASSLGGWDEQYF.

V usage is TRBV6-5 and J usage is TRBJ2-7; checking the TCRdb D call of TRBD1 is not possible without DNA. Looked up from germline, CDR1 is MNHEY and CDR2 is SVGAGI. The CDR3 runs to 14 residues. The CDR3 is CASSYSAGTYEQYF.

The gene calls are TRBV12-3 or TRBV12-4 and TRBJ1-2. The CDR3 has 12 amino acids. CDR3 sequence reads: CASGRTNYGYTF.

The chain is built from TRBV14 and TRBJ2-1. This CDR3 region has 13 residues. Germline CDR1 and CDR2: SGHDN and FVKESK. The CDR3 is CASSQGVANEQFF.

This chain connects TRBV28 to TRBJ2-7; absent DNA, TCRdb's TRBD1 call cannot be checked. The CDR3 runs 14 residues. Germline CDR1 is MDHEN and CDR2 is SYDVKM. The CDR3 loop reads CASDTGTGVYEQYF.

The J gene is TRBJ2-2, the V gene TRBV23-1; TCRdb returns TRBD2, unconfirmable since there is no DNA. TRBV23-1 is an open reading frame, and its role is uncertain. The CDR3 runs 16 residues. CDR3: CASQKLAGRTGGELFF.

V usage is TRBV7-6 and J usage is TRBJ2-1. Per the germline V gene, CDR1 is SGHVS and CDR2 is FNYEAQ. CDR3 length: 13 amino acids. CDR3: CASSLSGNNEQFF.

The chain uses TRBV10-3 and TRBJ2-7; the D call of TRBD2 rests on TCRdb alone, since no DNA is present to check it. This CDR3 is 15 amino acids long. Germline V gene data show CDR1 as ENHRY and CDR2 as SYGVKD. The CDR3 loop reads CAISEGLAGGNEQYF.

The chain joins TRBV6-2 or TRBV6-3 to TRBJ2-1; the TRBD1 assignment by TCRdb is unverifiable without DNA. Germline V CDR1 and CDR2: MNHEY, SVGEGT. This CDR3 spans 15 amino acids. CDR3 loop: CASSPSNRAYNEQFF.

V is TRBV30 and J is TRBJ2-7; TCRdb's D call of TRBD1 is untestable without DNA. The CDR3 is 16 residues long. The germline V gene encodes CDR1 GTSNPN and CDR2 SVGIG (reference sequence). CDR3 sequence: CAWSVRTGTVPYEQYF.

The CDR3 spells CASSQLGLAGGPGNEQFF. The V call is TRBV3-1, the J call TRBJ2-1; the TCRdb call, TRBD2, lacks DNA for checking. CDR1 is LGHDT, CDR2 YNNKEL, per germline (reference sequence). The CDR3 totals 18 residues.

The V call is TRBV23-1, the J call TRBJ1-5; the D call from TCRdb, TRBD1, cannot be confirmed without DNA. TRBV23-1 is known as an ORF, though its function is uncertain. This CDR3 has 17 amino acids. The CDR3 sequence is CASGSRVWGYSNQPQHF.

This chain links TRBV25-1 with TRBJ2-1. Germline assignment: CDR1 MGHDK and CDR2 SYGVNS. CDR3 length: 14 amino acids. The CDR3 protein is CASSEDRVYNEQFF.